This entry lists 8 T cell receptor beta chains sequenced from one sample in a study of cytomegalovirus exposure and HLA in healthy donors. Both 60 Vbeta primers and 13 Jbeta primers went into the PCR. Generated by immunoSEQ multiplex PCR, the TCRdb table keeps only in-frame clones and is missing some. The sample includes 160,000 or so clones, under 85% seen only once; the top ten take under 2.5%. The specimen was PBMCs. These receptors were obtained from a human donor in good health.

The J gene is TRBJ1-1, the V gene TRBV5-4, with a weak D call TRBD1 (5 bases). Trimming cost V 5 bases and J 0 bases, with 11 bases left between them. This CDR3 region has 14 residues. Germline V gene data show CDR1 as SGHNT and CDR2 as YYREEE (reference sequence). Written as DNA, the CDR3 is TGTGCCAGCAGTTCCGACAGCCTGAACACTGAAGCTTTCTTT. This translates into CASSSDSLNTEAFF.

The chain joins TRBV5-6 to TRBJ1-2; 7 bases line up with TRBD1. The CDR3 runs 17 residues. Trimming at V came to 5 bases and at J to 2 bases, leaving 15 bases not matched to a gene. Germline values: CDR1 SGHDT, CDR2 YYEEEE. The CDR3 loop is CASSHSDRADYNYGYTF. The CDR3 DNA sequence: TGTGCCAGCAGTCACTCAGACAGGGCAGATTACAACTATGGCTACACCTTC. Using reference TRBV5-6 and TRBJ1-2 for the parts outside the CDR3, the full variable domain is DAGVTQSPTHLIKTRGQQVTLRCSPKSGHDTVSWYQQALGQGPQFIFQYYEEEERQRGNFPDRFSGHQFPNYSSELNVNALLLGDSALYLCASSHSDRADYNYGYTFGSGTRLTVV.

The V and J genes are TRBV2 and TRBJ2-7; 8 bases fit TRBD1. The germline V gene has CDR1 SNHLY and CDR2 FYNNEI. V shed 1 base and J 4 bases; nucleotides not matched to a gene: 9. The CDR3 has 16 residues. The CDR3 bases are TGTGCCAGCAGTGAAGGGACAGGGCTGGGGTATTACGAGCAGTACTTC. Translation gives CASSEGTGLGYYEQYF.

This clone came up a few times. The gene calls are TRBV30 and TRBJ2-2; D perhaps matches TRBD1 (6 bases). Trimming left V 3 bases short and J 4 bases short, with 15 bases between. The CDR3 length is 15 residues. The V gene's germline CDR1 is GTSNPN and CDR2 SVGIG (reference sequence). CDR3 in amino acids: CAWRATGYGTGELFF. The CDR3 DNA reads TGTGCCTGGAGAGCCACAGGGTACGGCACCGGGGAGCTGTTTTTT. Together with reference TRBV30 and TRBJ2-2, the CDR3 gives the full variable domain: SQTIHQWPATLVQPVGSPLSLECTVEGTSNPNLYWYRQAAGRGLQLLFYSVGIGQISSEVPQNLSASRPQDRQFILSSKKLLLSDSGFYLCAWRATGYGTGELFFGEGSRLTVL.

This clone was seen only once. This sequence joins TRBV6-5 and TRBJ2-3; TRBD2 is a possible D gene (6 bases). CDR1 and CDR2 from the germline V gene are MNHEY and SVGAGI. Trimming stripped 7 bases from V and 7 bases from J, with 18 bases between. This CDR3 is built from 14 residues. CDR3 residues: CASNKGSRGNTQYF. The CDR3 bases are TGTGCCAGCAACAAGGGATCGCGGGGAAATACGCAGTATTTT.

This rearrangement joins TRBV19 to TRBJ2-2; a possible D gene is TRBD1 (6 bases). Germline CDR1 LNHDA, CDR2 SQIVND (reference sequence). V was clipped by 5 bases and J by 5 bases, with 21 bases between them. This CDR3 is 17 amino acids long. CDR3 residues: CASSGLAAGDWTGELFF. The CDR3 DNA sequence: TGTGCCAGTAGTGGGTTGGCGGCAGGGGATTGGACCGGGGAGCTGTTTTTT.

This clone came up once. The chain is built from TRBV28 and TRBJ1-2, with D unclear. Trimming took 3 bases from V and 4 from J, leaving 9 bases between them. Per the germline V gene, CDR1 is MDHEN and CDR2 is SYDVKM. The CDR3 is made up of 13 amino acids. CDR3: CASSLTLAYGYTF. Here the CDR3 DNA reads TGTGCCAGCAGTTTGACACTAGCCTATGGCTACACCTTC.

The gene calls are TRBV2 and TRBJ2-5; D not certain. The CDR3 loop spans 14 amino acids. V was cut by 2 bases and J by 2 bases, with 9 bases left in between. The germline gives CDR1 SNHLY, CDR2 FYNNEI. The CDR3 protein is CASSENGQQETQYF. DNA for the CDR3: TGTGCCAGCAGTGAAAATGGCCAGCAAGAGACCCAGTACTTC.